This T cell receptor (beta chain) was profiled in a study of early T cells in non-severe SARS-CoV-2 infection. Across the whole study: Sequencing targeted bulk RNA from unsorted whole blood, leaving chains unpaired.

Unique molecular identifier tags were affixed to discrete cDNA molecules. TCRdb processed the 5' RACE reads anew with MiXCR; each CDR3 protein has one entry. The sample lists some 120,000 distinct CDR3 sequences; just under 15% were seen once. This clonotype occurred a few times. This CDR3 is built from 14 residues. Trimming took 4 bases from V and 4 from J, leaving 14 bases between them. This sequence joins TRBV12-3 or TRBV12-4 and TRBJ2-7; a weak D match, TRBD2 (6 bases). The specimen was whole blood. This sequence was found in an adult who was a healthcare worker with PCR-confirmed SARS-CoV-2 infection or an uninfected control (not recorded which). CDR3 nucleotides: TGTGCCAGCAGTTCCCCCGGTGGGAGGTACGAGCAGTACTTC. Translating it yields CASSSPGGRYEQYF.